A selection of T cell receptor beta chains follows, all from one sample in a study of shared clonotypes between healthy human individuals. Produced via immunoSEQ multiplex PCR; TCRdb's table is partial and in-frame only. This sample has about 1.5 million clones, with 98% found just once. Sequencing was performed on naive CD4+ T cells sorted from blood. The receptor source for this set is a man aged 30 to 39 in good health. CDR3s include the opening cysteine and the closing phenylalanine or tryptophan. The D gene is left open where the match is weak. Clone size, where shown, is once, few, many, or a class for clones that have expanded.

cdr3_aa | cdr3_nt | d_call | j_call | clone_size | v_call | cdr3_length
CASSQDHGFQPQHF | TGCGCCAGCAGCCAAGATCATGGGTTTCAGCCCCAGCATTTT | NA | TRBJ1-5 | NA | TRBV4-3 | 14
CASSPDLGNEAFF | TGTGCCAGCAGCCCAGACTTAGGAAATGAAGCTTTCTTT | NA | TRBJ1-1 | NA | TRBV9 | 13
CATSSKLAGGPQQETQYF | TGTGCCACCAGCTCTAAATTAGCGGGAGGACCGCAGCAAGAGACCCAGTACTTC | TRBD2 | TRBJ2-5 | NA | TRBV15 | 18
CSASGSDEQFF | TGCAGTGCTAGTGGCAGCGATGAGCAGTTCTTC | NA | TRBJ2-1 | NA | TRBV20-1 | 11
CASSPRGSSYEQYF | TGCGCCAGCAGTCCGCGGGGGAGCTCCTACGAGCAGTACTTC | TRBD2 | TRBJ2-7 | NA | TRBV23-1 | 14
CASSFQGDPYTDTQYF | TGTGCCAGCAGCTTCCAGGGGGACCCTTACACAGATACGCAGTATTTT | TRBD1 | TRBJ2-3 | NA | TRBV11-3 | 16
CASSLGGTDNEQFF | TGCGCCAGCAGCTTAGGCGGGACCGACAATGAGCAGTTCTTC | NA | TRBJ2-1 | NA | TRBV5-1 | 14
CASSPPLGEGNTIYF | TGTGCCAGCTCACCACCCCTAGGAGAAGGAAACACCATATATTTT | NA | TRBJ1-3 | NA | TRBV18 | 15
CATVRKNGYEQYF | TGTGCCACCGTGAGGAAGAACGGCTACGAGCAGTACTTC | NA | TRBJ2-7 | NA | TRBV15 | 13
CASRLYNEQFF | TGTGCCAGCAGACTGTACAATGAGCAGTTCTTC | NA | TRBJ2-1 | once | TRBV2 | 11
CASSPFRNPSYEQYF | TGTGCCAGCTCACCTTTCAGAAATCCATCCTACGAGCAGTACTTC | NA | TRBJ2-7 | NA | TRBV18 | 15
CASSVGGSGGYNEQFF | TGTGCCAGCAGCGTAGGTGGGTCGGGAGGGTATAATGAGCAGTTCTTC | TRBD2 | TRBJ2-1 | NA | TRBV9 | 16
CASSPIPGLATEAFF | TGTGCCAGCAGCCCTATTCCGGGGCTGGCCACTGAAGCTTTCTTT | NA | TRBJ1-1 | NA | TRBV9 | 15
CASSFQGQRGNQPQHF | TGTGCCAGCAGTTTTCAGGGACAACGGGGCAATCAGCCCCAGCATTTT | NA | TRBJ1-5 | NA | TRBV28 | 16
CASSLGREYSGANVLTF | TGTGCCAGCAGCTTGGGCAGGGAGTACTCTGGGGCCAACGTCCTGACTTTC | NA | TRBJ2-6 | NA | TRBV5-4 | 17
CASSFVGSANTGELFF | TGTGCCAGCAGCTTTGTGGGCTCAGCGAACACCGGGGAGCTGTTTTTT | NA | TRBJ2-2 | NA | TRBV7-8 | 16
CASSPTWGRGVETQYF | TGCGCCAGCAGCCCCACCTGGGGCAGGGGGGTAGAGACCCAGTACTTC | NA | TRBJ2-5 | NA | TRBV5-1 | 16
CASSYTGTGSYEQYF | TGTGCCAGCAGCTACACCGGGACAGGATCCTACGAGCAGTACTTC | TRBD1 | TRBJ2-7 | NA | TRBV7-2 | 15
CASSPFSGARETQYF | TGTGCCAGCAGCCCCTTTAGCGGGGCCAGGGAGACCCAGTACTTC | TRBD2 | TRBJ2-5 | NA | TRBV7-6 | 15
CASSPAMAGGNTIYF | TGCGCCAGCAGCCCGGCCATGGCTGGGGGAAACACCATATATTTT | NA | TRBJ1-3 | NA | TRBV5-1 | 15
CASRDTGGRETQYF | TGTGCCAGCAGAGACACAGGGGGGAGGGAGACCCAGTACTTC | TRBD1 | TRBJ2-5 | NA | TRBV6-6 | 14
CATSLAGVQNIQYF | TGTGCCACTTCGCTAGCGGGAGTTCAAAACATTCAGTACTTC | TRBD2 | TRBJ2-4 | NA | TRBV11-2 | 14